This T cell receptor (beta chain) came from a study of blood T cell repertoires in COVID-19. The overall study: Collection of acute and convalescent COVID-19 samples took place in the United States, Italy and Spain. PBMCs, B-cell-depleted T cells, or T cells were the source of the cDNA or gDNA that made up the material.

Here immunoSEQ multiplex PCR was the method, and the copy in TCRdb shows in-frame clones only, minus some. This table has fewer than 350,000 clones, around 85% appearing once. Participants reported their clinical history, and cohort assignment relied on those reports. Recovered status applied to Cohort 3 donors who had two consecutive negative PCRs. It also applied to those with clearance or with symptom resolution. V gave up 4 bases and J gave up 0 bases; unmatched junction bases: 8. The germline V gene encodes CDR1 MNHEY and CDR2 SVGAGI. CDR3 length: 16 residues. The specimen sequenced was PBMCs or T cells enriched from blood (not recorded which). V and J are TRBV6-5 and TRBJ2-7; 8 positions agree with TRBD2. The receptor was isolated from a woman in her 50s who had recovered from COVID-19. CDR3 region: CASSSNTGTSSYEQYF. CDR3 coding DNA: TGTGCCAGCAGTTCGAACACAGGGACTAGCTCCTACGAGCAGTACTTC.